This entry is about one T cell receptor (beta chain). The antigen is unknown. V was pared by 2 bases and J by 5 bases, with 14 bases between. This CDR3 has 15 residues. The germline V gene encodes CDR1 SGHTA and CDR2 FQGNSA. Healthy donors served as age- and sex-matched controls. TEMRA cells were FACS-enriched, while CD8+ and CD4+ T cells were negatively isolated. When the RNA was reverse transcribed, random hexamers were used with an input of roughly 0.5 to 1 ug. The authors amplified TCR beta CDR3 across 54 Vbeta and 13 Jbeta using immunoSEQ multiplex PCR. In TCRdb, the immunoSEQ multiplex PCR reads were re-called with MiXCR into one record per CDR3 protein. The sample has 95,000 to 150,000 distinct CDR3 sequences, around 94% seen once. The data stem from a study of CD8 T cells in Susac syndrome. Study-wide findings and caveats: A relatively small number of individuals underwent TCR sequencing and HLA analysis.

V and J are TRBV7-2 and TRBJ2-3, with D perhaps matching TRBD2 (6 bases). This receptor was taken from a human donor in good health. Input material: CD4+ T cells from PBMCs. The CDR3 region is CASSLSELARDTQYF. CDR3 nucleotides: TGTGCCAGCAGCTTATCAGAACTAGCTAGAGATACGCAGTATTTT.